This T cell receptor beta chain was recorded in a study of T cell responses to AZD1222 COVID-19 vaccine (dated by TCRdb to about 2021). About the investigation overall: A total of 233 trial participants underwent TCR sequencing, of whom some 210 received two doses of AZD1222 and some 26 received two doses of the MenACWY control vaccine. Trial participants were enrolled into age subgroups of 18-55, 56-69 and 70-plus years, which contained around 140, 26 and 57 TCR-sequenced participants, respectively. Results the study describes overall, beyond this receptor: Vaccine-associated CD4 TCRs spanned the whole spike protein, with dominant responses in regions 160-218 and 743-854. Epitopes outside the regions mutated in the B.1.351 and B.1.1.7 variants were reportedly recognized by nearly half of the unique spike-specific TCRs. In the small 56-69-year group, the increase in depth fell short of significance, most likely because of low power. A significant rise in spike-specific TCR breadth and depth was observed after two AZD1222 doses relative to day 0 and relative to MenACWY recipients. Participants were mostly white British, with more females than males. The authors suggested clonal diversity may have been underestimated. Only five to seven AZD1222 recipients were SARS-CoV-2 seropositive at baseline, limiting conclusions about previously exposed vaccinees. Because no day 14 peak-response samples were available, repertoires were characterized only after the peak T cell response.

To note about this clone: There is no known antigen for this receptor. No quality values exist for individual bases; no much larger clone is one base distant.

The CDR3 regions of human TCRbeta chains were subjected to immunosequencing. The authors' pipeline ran thus. TCRs in the repertoires were compared against a reference library of SARS-CoV-2-specific TCRs that had been generated with the MIRA antigen-specificity platform. Breadth was defined as the fraction of unique TCRs that were SARS-CoV-2-associated, and depth was defined as the fraction of total T cells that were SARS-CoV-2-associated. Using the MIRA data, each spike-specific TCR was assigned both to the spike region to which the TCR was reactive and to a CD4 or CD8 class. Log10-transformed breadth and depth values were compared by one-way ANOVA with Sidak's multiple comparisons tests. Imported from immuneACCESS, the table was reduced by TCRdb to in-frame sequences with V and J called. These copies leave out some clones; in studies compared against another copy, an unresolved V gene accounts for under half, and the cause of the remainder is not known. V and J calls and clone size are as listed in that table; D and trimming were resolved from the DNA. The table for this sample lists more than 100,000 clones; about 90% of them were counted only once. 2.5% to 3% of the sample rests with the top ten.

Germline trimming: 5 bases from V, 4 bases from J; junction bases outside gene matches: 5. As encoded in the germline V gene (reference sequence), CDR1 is GTSNPN while CDR2 is SVGIG. The CDR3 measures 13 amino acids from cysteine to phenylalanine. Only the CDR3 DNA stays, 39 bases, in frame from base 1. This specimen's time point label, interpreted: about 28 days (+/-7) after the second vaccine dose. AZD1222 recipients given second doses at about 4 weeks or at about 12 weeks were pooled, since spike-specific TCR depth and breadth were not found to differ between the two schedules. Vaccinee samples came from UK trials COV001 and COV002, including a single-blind randomized controlled phase 2/3 trial of AZD1222 (ChAdOx1 nCoV-19) in healthy adults. For TCRbeta chain sequencing, PBMC samples from trial participants were taken at day 0 and at day 28 after the second dose.

This sequence uses TRBV30 and TRBJ2-3, and 8 junction bases match TRBD2. This TCR was recovered from an adult who received the AZD1222 COVID-19 vaccine. The specimen was peripheral blood, collected 28 days after the second AZD1222 dose. The sequenced DNA: TGTGCCTGGGGGGGACTAGTCCCAGATACGCAGTATTTT. Its coded protein is CAWGGLVPDTQYF.